The next 2 T cell receptor beta chains were all read from a single sample in a study of blood T cells in healthy people across ages. Combining a sample-barcoded 5' primer with a J-beta primer mix, a second PCR ran for about 6 to 12 cycles. MiXCR was run by TCRdb on the 5' RACE reads, yielding one entry per CDR3 protein. The repertoire holds approximately 680,000 distinct CDR3 sequences, with about 30% as singletons. The specimen was blood. Receptor source: an elderly woman in good health.

Remarks on this clonotype: Germline is not matched at one junction end, which may reflect a read error. V usage is TRBV5-1 and J usage is TRBJ2-5; 9 bases align to TRBD2. CDR1 and CDR2 from the germline V gene are SGHRS and YFSETQ. The CDR3 length is 15 residues. The chain's CDR3 is CASSLSASGDYEQDF. The CDR3 coding sequence is TGCGCCAGCAGCTTGTCCGCTAGCGGGGACTACGAGCAGGACTTC.

This clonotype was detected only a few times. The rearrangement joins TRBV5-1 to TRBJ2-2; 9 bases are a match to TRBD1. The junction had 10 bases not matched to a gene; V was cut back by 4 bases and J by 0 bases. The CDR3 has 18 residues. From germline, CDR1 is SGHRS and CDR2 YFSETQ. In DNA form, the CDR3 reads TGCGCCAGCAGCCCAAGGACAGGGGCTGGATCGAACACCGGGGAGCTGTTTTTT. The encoded protein is CASSPRTGAGSNTGELFF. The whole variable domain, filled in from reference TRBV5-1 and TRBJ2-2, reads KAGVTQTPRYLIKTRGQQVTLSCSPISGHRSVSWYQQTPGQGLQFLFEYFSETQRNKGNFPGRFSGRQFSNSRSEMNVSTLELGDSALYLCASSPRTGAGSNTGELFFGEGSRLTVL.